This TCR beta chain derives from a study of blood T cell repertoires in COVID-19. At the level of the study: Researchers got acute and convalescent COVID-19 samples from the United States, Italy and Spain. The analysed material was cDNA or gDNA that came from T cells, B-cell-depleted T cells, or PBMCs.

Original processing notes: The authors estimated nucleated cell counts from reference gene primer amplification. Generated by immunoSEQ multiplex PCR, the TCRdb table keeps only in-frame clones and is missing some. D and trimming were read from the DNA, whereas the V and J calls and clone size are those reported in that table. This sample yields 96,000 or so clones, of which over 75% are seen a single time; approximately 2.9% belongs to the top ten. The CDR3 runs to 16 residues. V lost 2 bases, J lost 0 bases, and 3 bases stayed unmatched. Looked up from germline, CDR1 is KGHSH and CDR2 is LQKENI. The chain combines TRBV18 with TRBJ2-5, with TRBD1 matching 10 bases. The sequencing sample was made of peripheral blood. The receptor was derived from an elderly woman with acute or convalescent COVID-19. The CDR3: CASSPLGQGYQETQYF. CDR3 nucleotide sequence: TGTGCCAGCTCACCATTGGGACAGGGGTACCAAGAGACCCAGTACTTC.